These 20 T cell receptor beta chains originate from one sample sequenced in a study of shared clonotypes between healthy human individuals (dated by TCRdb to about 2020). CD8 naive samples were obtained by positive selection for CCR7 among CD45RO-negative cells, yielding a CD45RA+CCR7+ population from which TemRA cells were excluded. Libraries came from the immunoSEQ multiplex PCR assay. The source is immuneACCESS, and TCRdb retained only in-frame sequences with V and J called. Part of the clones is not carried over; for the studies checked, unresolved V genes explain less than half of this, and the remainder is unexplained. For this sample there are about 580,000 clones; about 98% appear just once. The ten largest clones represent approximately 0.33% of the sample. Material: naive CD8+ T cells sorted from blood. What this sample's cell subset or site label stands for: CD45RA+CCR7+. The receptors were sampled from a man aged 30-40 years in good health.

The rearrangement joins TRBV7-9 to TRBJ2-5; D is unclear. Germline V gene lookup returns CDR1 SEHNR and CDR2 FQNEAQ (reference sequence). The CDR3 has 18 amino acids. Trimming shortened V by 5 bases and J by 0 bases, and 22 bases separated the two germline ends. CDR3 amino acids: CASSPPWVPQEHQETQYF. For the CDR3, the DNA is TGTGCCAGCAGCCCACCGTGGGTTCCCCAAGAGCACCAAGAGACCCAGTACTTC. Full variable domain (rest looked up from reference TRBV7-9 and TRBJ2-5): DTGVSQNPRHKITKRGQNVTFRCDPISEHNRLYWYRQTLGQGPEFLTYFQNEAQLEKSRLLSDRFSAERPKGSFSTLEIQRTEQGDSAMYLCASSPPWVPQEHQETQYFGPGTRLLVL.

Here the CDR3 reads CSAVGSATEAFF. DNA for the CDR3: TGCAGCGCTGTAGGGTCTGCCACTGAAGCTTTCTTT. The V call is TRBV29-1, the J call TRBJ1-1; D ambiguous. Trimming took off 7 bases at V and 4 bases at J, with 13 bases between the two ends. Germline values: CDR1 SQVTM, CDR2 ANQGSEA. The CDR3 is 12 residues long.

Concerning this clone: This sample also contains other DNA sequences that code for the same CDR3. V gene TRBV27 combines with J gene TRBJ2-7, with TRBD1 matching over 8 bases. V shed 5 bases, J shed 2 bases, and the junction held 8 bases outside the gene matches. Germline lookup yields CDR1 MNHEY and CDR2 SMNVEV (reference sequence). There are 15 residues in the CDR3. The CDR3 region is CASSLTGGPTYEQYF. The CDR3 DNA follows: TGTGCCAGCAGTCTAACAGGGGGTCCCACCTACGAGCAGTACTTC.

The J gene is TRBJ2-1, the V gene TRBV20-1, with no clear D. This CDR3 is built from 10 residues. Germline lookup yields CDR1 DFQATT and CDR2 SNEGSKA (reference sequence). V dropped 4 bases and J dropped 5 bases, with 3 bases sitting between them. DNA of the CDR3: TGCAGTGCTAAGGACAATGAGCAGTTCTTC. It encodes CSAKDNEQFF.

The gene calls are TRBV23-1 and TRBJ2-7; TRBD1 agrees at 8 bases. TRBV23-1 is an open reading frame, and its role is uncertain. The ends lost 3 bases at V and 13 bases at J; junction bases unmatched: 11. This CDR3 contains 13 residues. The CDR3 loop is CASSHLPPGQAYF. In DNA, the CDR3 is TGCGCCAGCAGTCACCTTCCTCCGGGACAGGCCTACTTC.

The chain employs TRBV11-2 and TRBJ2-1, with TRBD2 matching 8 bases. The germline V gene has CDR1 SGHAT and CDR2 FQNNGV. V lost 6 bases and J lost 3; bases outside the gene matches: 10. CDR3 length: 16 amino acids. The DNA of the CDR3 is TGTGCCAGCAGGGAAGAAGCGGGAGTTGTCTACAATGAGCAGTTCTTC. This translates into CASREEAGVVYNEQFF. Based on the CDR3 plus reference TRBV11-2 and TRBJ2-1, the full variable domain is EAGVAQSPRYKIIEKRQSVAFWCNPISGHATLYWYQQILGQGPKLLIQFQNNGVVDDSQLPKDRFSAERLKGVDSTLKIQPAKLEDSAVYLCASREEAGVVYNEQFFGPGTRLTVL.

Comments on this clone: Other nucleotide sequences in the sample specify the same CDR3. The rearrangement uses TRBV7-9 and TRBJ1-1; possibly TRBD1 for D (5 bases). Germline V gene lookup returns CDR1 SEHNR and CDR2 FQNEAQ (reference sequence). The V and J ends lost 1 base and 0 bases respectively, with 6 bases between them. CDR3 length: 14 residues. Here the CDR3 reads CASSLGQMNTEAFF. In nucleotides, the CDR3 is TGTGCCAGCAGCTTAGGACAGATGAACACTGAAGCTTTCTTT.

This sequence joins TRBV7-6 and TRBJ2-7; 10 bases line up with TRBD1. CDR1 is SGHVS and CDR2 is FNYEAQ in the germline V gene. CDR3 length: 14 amino acids. Trimming removed 6 bases from V and 5 bases from J; junction bases left unmatched: 7. This CDR3 is CASSDRDRGHEQYF. The CDR3 bases are TGTGCCAGCAGTGATCGGGACAGGGGTCACGAGCAGTACTTC.

The gene calls are TRBV7-9 and TRBJ2-2; D might be TRBD1 (6 bases). The CDR3 extends over 15 amino acids. CDR1 is SEHNR and CDR2 is FQNEAQ in the germline V gene (reference sequence). V lost 1 base and J lost 5, with 11 bases in between. The CDR3 sequence: CASSLEKQGTGELFF. The CDR3 coding sequence is TGTGCCAGCAGCTTAGAGAAACAGGGTACCGGGGAGCTGTTTTTT.

The V and J genes are TRBV5-8 and TRBJ2-1, with D unresolved. This CDR3 region has 15 residues. Trimming stripped 1 base from V and 0 bases from J, with 8 bases between. Germline V gene data show CDR1 as SGHTS and CDR2 as YDEGEE. The CDR3 nucleotides read TGTGCCAGCAGCTTGTTCGGGTCCTCCTACAATGAGCAGTTCTTC. Its translation: CASSLFGSSYNEQFF.

J is TRBJ1-1 and V is TRBV5-6; weak D call: TRBD1 (6 bases). Germline V gene data show CDR1 as SGHDT and CDR2 as YYEEEE. This CDR3 spans 15 amino acids. V was trimmed by 3 bases and J by 3 bases, leaving 15 bases between them. In nucleotides, the CDR3 is TGTGCCAGCAGCTCCTCAGACAGGTTTGACACTGAAGCTTTCTTT. Its protein is CASSSSDRFDTEAFF.

J is TRBJ1-2 and V is TRBV5-4; D is undetermined. Trimming removed 4 bases at V and 2 bases at J, with 6 bases between. The CDR3 sequence is 12 residues long. The germline V gene has CDR1 SGHNT and CDR2 YYREEE (reference sequence). The CDR3 here is CASSETNYGYTF. In DNA form, the CDR3 reads TGTGCCAGCAGCGAGACAAACTATGGCTACACCTTC.

The rearrangement uses TRBV27 and TRBJ2-7; D call uncertain. The CDR3 totals 14 residues. Trimming pared 5 bases from V and 0 bases from J, leaving 11 bases between. Germline V gene sequence: CDR1 MNHEY, CDR2 SMNVEV (reference sequence). The CDR3 nucleotides read TGTGCCAGCAGTACAGCGTCTAGCTCCTACGAGCAGTACTTC. Translation: CASSTASSSYEQYF.

The CDR3 bases are TGCAGTGCTACTAGCGTGGATGAGCAGTTCTTC. Translation: CSATSVDEQFF. The genes are TRBV20-1 and TRBJ2-1, with TRBD2 as a possible D gene (6 bases). From germline, CDR1 is DFQATT and CDR2 SNEGSKA (reference sequence). The V end was cut by 4 bases, the J end by 8 bases, with 9 bases between. The CDR3 is 11 amino acids.

The chain is built from TRBV6-1 and TRBJ2-7, with D unresolved. V lost 2 bases and J 2 bases, leaving 10 bases between the germline ends. The CDR3 length is 14 residues. Germline V gene lookup returns CDR1 MNHNS and CDR2 SASEGT. The CDR3 coding sequence is TGTGCCAGCAGTGAATGGCTAGAAACCTACGAGCAGTACTTC. Amino acid sequence: CASSEWLETYEQYF.

The chain is built from TRBV13 and TRBJ2-1, with 10 bases fitting TRBD2. This CDR3 contains 14 residues. The V segment lost 5 bases and the J segment 3 bases; nucleotides outside the gene matches: 1. CDR1 is PRHDT, CDR2 FYEKMQ, per germline (reference sequence). CDR3 in amino acids: CASSLAGDYNEQFF. The CDR3 DNA reads TGTGCCAGCAGCCTAGCGGGAGACTACAATGAGCAGTTCTTC. The full variable domain, with the rest looked up from reference TRBV13 and TRBJ2-1, is AAGVIQSPRHLIKEKRETATLKCYPIPRHDTVYWYQQGPGQDPQFLISFYEKMQSDKGSIPDRFSAQQFSDYHSELNMSSLELGDSALYFCASSLAGDYNEQFFGPGTRLTVL.

V is TRBV6-1 and J is TRBJ2-2; D is undetermined. This CDR3 is built from 14 residues. CDR1 is MNHNS and CDR2 is SASEGT in the germline V gene. V was cut by 2 bases and J by 5 bases, with 9 bases left in between. For the CDR3, the DNA is TGTGCCAGCAGTGAACTCAGAAGGACCGGGGAGCTGTTTTTT. It encodes CASSELRRTGELFF.

The chain is built from TRBV4-1 and TRBJ1-1, with D possibly matching TRBD1 (5 bases). Trimming left V 1 base short and J 1 base short, with 13 bases between. CDR1 MGHRA and CDR2 YSYEKL come from the germline V gene. CDR3 length equals 16 residues. The CDR3 here is CASSQADTGGNTEAFF. CDR3 nucleotides: TGCGCCAGCAGCCAAGCGGATACGGGGGGGAACACTGAAGCTTTCTTT.

The chain has TRBV5-4 and TRBJ2-1; D is unresolved. CDR3 size: 13 residues. V dropped 4 bases and J dropped 3 bases, with 8 bases sitting between them. Germline values: CDR1 SGHNT, CDR2 YYREEE (reference sequence). The CDR3 DNA is TGTGCCAGCAGCCATCCGGACTACAATGAGCAGTTCTTC. Amino acid sequence: CASSHPDYNEQFF.

With respect to this clone: Distinct nucleotide sequences in the sample also encode this CDR3. The chain recombines TRBV7-2 with TRBJ2-7; D is unresolved. Germline V lookup: CDR1 SGHTA, CDR2 FQGNSA. Trimming stripped 4 bases from V and 2 bases from J, with 3 bases between. CDR3 length equals 11 residues. The CDR3 DNA reads TGTGCCAGCAGCTCAACCTACGAGCAGTACTTC. Its protein is CASSSTYEQYF.